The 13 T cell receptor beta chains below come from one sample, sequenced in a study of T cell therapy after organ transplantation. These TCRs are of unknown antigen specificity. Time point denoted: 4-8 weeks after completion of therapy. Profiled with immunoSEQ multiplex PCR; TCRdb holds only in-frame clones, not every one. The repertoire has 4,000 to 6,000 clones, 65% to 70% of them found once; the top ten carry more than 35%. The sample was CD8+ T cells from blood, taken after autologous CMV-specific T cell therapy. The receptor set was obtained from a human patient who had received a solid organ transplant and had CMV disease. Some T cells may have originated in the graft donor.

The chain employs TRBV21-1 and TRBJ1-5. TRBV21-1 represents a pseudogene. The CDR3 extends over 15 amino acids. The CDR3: CASSRLHWHHQPQHF. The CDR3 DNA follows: TGTGCCAGCAGTAGGCTACATTGGCATCATCAGCCCCAGCATTTT.

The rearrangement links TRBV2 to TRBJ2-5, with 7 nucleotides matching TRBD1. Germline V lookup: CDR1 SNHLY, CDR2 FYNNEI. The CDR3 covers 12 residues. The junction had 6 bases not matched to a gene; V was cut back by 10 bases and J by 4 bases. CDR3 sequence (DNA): TGTGCCACGACAGGGCGGTTAGAGACCCAGTACTTC. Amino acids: CATTGRLETQYF.

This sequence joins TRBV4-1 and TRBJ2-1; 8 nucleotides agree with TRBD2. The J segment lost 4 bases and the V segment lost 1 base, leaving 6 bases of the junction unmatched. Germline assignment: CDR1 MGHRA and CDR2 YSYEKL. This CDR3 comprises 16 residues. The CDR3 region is CASSQVLGTRYNEQFF. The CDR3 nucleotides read TGCGCCAGCAGCCAAGTCTTGGGGACTAGATACAATGAGCAGTTCTTC.

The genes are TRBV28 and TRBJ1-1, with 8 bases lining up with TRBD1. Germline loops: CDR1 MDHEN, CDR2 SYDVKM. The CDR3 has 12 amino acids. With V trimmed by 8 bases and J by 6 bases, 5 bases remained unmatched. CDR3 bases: TGTGCCAGCCTCTCAGGGGGCTCTGAAGCTTTCTTT. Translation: CASLSGGSEAFF. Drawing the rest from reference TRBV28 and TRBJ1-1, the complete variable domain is DVKVTQSSRYLVKRTGEKVFLECVQDMDHENMFWYRQDPGLGLRLIYFSYDVKMKEKGDIPEGYSVSREKKERFSLILESASTNQTSMYLCASLSGGSEAFFGQGTRLTVV.

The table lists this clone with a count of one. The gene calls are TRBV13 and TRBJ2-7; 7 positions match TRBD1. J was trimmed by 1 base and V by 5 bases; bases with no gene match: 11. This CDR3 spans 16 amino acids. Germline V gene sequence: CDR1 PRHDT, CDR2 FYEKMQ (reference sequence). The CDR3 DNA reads TGTGCCAGCAGCCTGGGGTCAGGGGGTGAATCCTACGAGCAGTACTTC. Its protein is CASSLGSGGESYEQYF.

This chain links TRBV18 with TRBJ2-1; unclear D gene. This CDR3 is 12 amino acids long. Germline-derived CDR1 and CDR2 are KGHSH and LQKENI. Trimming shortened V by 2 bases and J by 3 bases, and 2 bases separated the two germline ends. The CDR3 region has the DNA TGTGCCAGCTCACCAAACTACAATGAGCAGTTCTTC. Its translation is CASSPNYNEQFF.

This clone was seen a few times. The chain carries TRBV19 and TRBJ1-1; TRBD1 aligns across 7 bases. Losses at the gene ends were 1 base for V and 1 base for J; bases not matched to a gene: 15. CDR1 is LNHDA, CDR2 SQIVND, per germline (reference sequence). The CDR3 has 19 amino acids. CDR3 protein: CASSIGKAVTGTPNTEAFF. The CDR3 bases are TGTGCCAGTAGTATAGGAAAGGCCGTGACAGGGACACCGAACACTGAAGCTTTCTTT.

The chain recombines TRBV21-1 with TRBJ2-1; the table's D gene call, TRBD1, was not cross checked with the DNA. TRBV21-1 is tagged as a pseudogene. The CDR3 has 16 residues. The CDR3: CASSPDPGTPRGEQFF. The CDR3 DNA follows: TGTGCCAGCAGCCCCGACCCCGGGACTCCCAGGGGGGAGCAGTTCTTC.

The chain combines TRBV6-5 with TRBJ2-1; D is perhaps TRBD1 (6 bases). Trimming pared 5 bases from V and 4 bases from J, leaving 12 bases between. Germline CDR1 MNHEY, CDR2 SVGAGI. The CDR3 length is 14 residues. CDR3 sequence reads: CASSPTDSYNEQFF. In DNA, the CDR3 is TGTGCCAGCAGTCCCACGGACAGTTACAATGAGCAGTTCTTC.

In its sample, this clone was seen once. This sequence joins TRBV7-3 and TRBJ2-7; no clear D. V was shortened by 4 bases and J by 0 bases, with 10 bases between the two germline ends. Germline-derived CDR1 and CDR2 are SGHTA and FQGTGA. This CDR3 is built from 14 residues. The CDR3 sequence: CASSSESGSYEQYF. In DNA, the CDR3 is TGTGCCAGCAGCTCCGAGAGTGGCTCCTACGAGCAGTACTTC.

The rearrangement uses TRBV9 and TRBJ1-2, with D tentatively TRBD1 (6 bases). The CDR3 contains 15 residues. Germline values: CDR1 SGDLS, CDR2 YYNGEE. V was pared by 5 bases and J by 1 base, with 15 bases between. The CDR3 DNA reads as TGTGCCAGCAGGCCCCCGGGACAAGTTAACTATGGCTACACCTTC. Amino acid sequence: CASRPPGQVNYGYTF.

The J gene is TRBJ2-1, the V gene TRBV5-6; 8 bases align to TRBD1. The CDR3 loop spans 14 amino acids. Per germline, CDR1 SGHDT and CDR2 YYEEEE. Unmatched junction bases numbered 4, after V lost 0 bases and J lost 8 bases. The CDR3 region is CASSLGDRRHEQFF. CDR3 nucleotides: TGTGCCAGCAGCTTGGGGGACAGGCGGCATGAGCAGTTCTTC.

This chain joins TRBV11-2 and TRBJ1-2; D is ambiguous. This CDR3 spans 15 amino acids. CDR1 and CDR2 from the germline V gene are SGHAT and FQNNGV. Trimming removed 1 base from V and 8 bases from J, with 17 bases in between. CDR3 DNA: TGTGCCAGCAGCTTAGGATCCTCAGGTGTATTGGGCTACACCTTC. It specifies CASSLGSSGVLGYTF.